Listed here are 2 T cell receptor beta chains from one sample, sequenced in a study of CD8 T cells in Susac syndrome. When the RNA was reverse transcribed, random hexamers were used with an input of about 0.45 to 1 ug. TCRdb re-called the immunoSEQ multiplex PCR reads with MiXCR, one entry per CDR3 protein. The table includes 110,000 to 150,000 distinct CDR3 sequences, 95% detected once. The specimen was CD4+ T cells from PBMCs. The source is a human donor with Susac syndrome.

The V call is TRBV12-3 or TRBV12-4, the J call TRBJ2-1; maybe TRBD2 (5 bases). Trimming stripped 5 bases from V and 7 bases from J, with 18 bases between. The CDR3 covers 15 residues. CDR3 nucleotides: TGTGCCAGCAGTAATGCTATCACCGAGCGGAATGAGCAGTTCTTC. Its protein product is CASSNAITERNEQFF.

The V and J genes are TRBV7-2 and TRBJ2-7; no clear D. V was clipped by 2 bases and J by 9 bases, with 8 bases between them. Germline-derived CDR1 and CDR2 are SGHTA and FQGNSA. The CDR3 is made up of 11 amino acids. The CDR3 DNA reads TGTGCCAGCAGCTTATTAACGGCGCAGTACTTC. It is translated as CASSLLTAQYF.